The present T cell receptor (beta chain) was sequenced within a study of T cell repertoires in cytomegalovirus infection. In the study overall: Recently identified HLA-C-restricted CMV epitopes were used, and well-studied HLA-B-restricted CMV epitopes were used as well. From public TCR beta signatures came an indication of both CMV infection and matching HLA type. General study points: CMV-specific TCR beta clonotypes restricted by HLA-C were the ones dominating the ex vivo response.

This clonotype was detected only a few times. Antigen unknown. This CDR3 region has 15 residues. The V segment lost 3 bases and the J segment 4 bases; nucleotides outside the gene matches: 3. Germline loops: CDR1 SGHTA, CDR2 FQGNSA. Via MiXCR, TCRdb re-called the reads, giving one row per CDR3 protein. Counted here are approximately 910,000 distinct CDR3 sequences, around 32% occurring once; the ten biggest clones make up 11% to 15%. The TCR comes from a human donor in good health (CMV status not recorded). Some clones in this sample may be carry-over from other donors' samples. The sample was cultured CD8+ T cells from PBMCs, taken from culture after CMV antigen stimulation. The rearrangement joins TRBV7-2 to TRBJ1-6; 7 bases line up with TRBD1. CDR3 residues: CASSLDRFYNSPLHF. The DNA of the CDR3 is TGTGCCAGCAGCTTGGACAGGTTTTATAATTCACCCCTCCACTTT.